This TCR beta chain was sequenced in a study of response to subunit inactivated influenza vaccine. Study-wide findings and caveats: Researchers suggested that each seasonal influenza vaccination recruits few new T cells.

With respect to this clonotype: Its antigen is still unknown.

Germline V gene data show CDR1 as SQVTM and CDR2 as ANQGSEA. Trimming took off 4 bases at V and 2 bases at J, with 16 bases between the two ends. The CDR3 is 15 amino acids. TCRdb called the RT-PCR reads again in MiXCR, with one record for every CDR3 protein. The table records hundreds of thousands of distinct CDR3 sequences, 7.6% of them present only once. The J gene is TRBJ2-3, the V gene TRBV29-1; D gene unclear. The clonotype comes from a man between 45 and 75 years old who received an inactivated influenza vaccine. This sample comprised PBMCs from blood, obtained 23 to 25 months after vaccination. CDR3 in amino acids: CSVATTPGSTDTQYF. For the CDR3, the DNA is TGCAGCGTTGCTACCACTCCGGGTTCCACAGATACGCAGTATTTT.